This T cell receptor beta chain was found in a study of T cell repertoires in cytomegalovirus infection (dated by TCRdb to between 2018 and 2021). About the study as a whole: Because public TCR beta signatures pointed to carriage of CMV infection together with the matching HLA type, the HLA type of each donor mattered for the analysis.

Sequencing was carried out with an Illumina HiSeq 1500. TCRdb passed the public sequencing reads through fastp at Q25 and MiXCR, retaining productive beta sequences. CDR3 protein sequences are deduplicated, and each keeps its most common genes and DNA. For this sample the table gives fewer than 550,000 distinct CDR3 sequences, of which 15% to 20% were detected only once. Of the sample, roughly a quarter is held by the ten largest clones. From the germline V gene (reference sequence), CDR1 is MNHEY and CDR2 is SMNVEV. The CDR3 starts with the cysteine, ends with the phenylalanine, and has 14 residues. Only CDR3 DNA remains: 42 bases, in frame from the first base. Between the V and J ends, shortened by 8 bases and 4 bases respectively, the junction contains 14 bases. Concerning this clonotype: No antigen is known for it. No base qualities exist here, and no much larger clone lies one base off it.

The full study reports these points: The ex vivo response was dominated by HLA-C-restricted CMV-specific TCR beta clonotypes, and the single most frequent clonotype in two of eight donors was supplied by these HLA-C-restricted clonotypes. In both this cohort and an independent 352-donor cohort, the cumulative frequency of public TCR beta family members distinguished carriers of CMV infection plus the relevant HLA type.

What was sequenced was CD8+ T cells from PBMCs. The chain was built from TRBV27 and TRBJ1-4; the D gene lacks a confident call. The source of this sequence is a human donor in good health (CMV status not recorded). Some clones in this sample may be carry-over from other donors' samples. The nucleotide sequence is TGTGCCAGCGCATATAAGGGATTTAATGAAAAACTGTTTTTT. The encoded protein is CASAYKGFNEKLFF.